The 23 T cell receptor beta chains given below trace back to one sample, sequenced in a study of long-term antiretroviral therapy in people with HIV. A v3.0 immunoSEQ assay was performed at survey level. The repertoire was sequenced with immunoSEQ multiplex PCR; TCRdb's copy has only in-frame clones and lacks some. The table includes about 7,000 clones, approximately 80% detected once. Material: unsorted PBMCs, obtained 1.1 years after starting antiretroviral therapy. These receptors were obtained from a man aged 35 to 55 with HIV.

The V call is TRBV19, the J call TRBJ1-2; 8 bases align to TRBD1. The germline gives CDR1 LNHDA, CDR2 SQIVND (reference sequence). The CDR3 is 16 amino acids. V gave up 1 base and J gave up 4 bases; unmatched junction bases: 8. The DNA for the CDR3 is TGTGCCAGTAGTATAGTCTCAGGGGGCGGCACCTATGGCTACACCTTC. It codes for CASSIVSGGGTYGYTF. Combining the CDR3 with reference TRBV19 and TRBJ1-2 gives the whole variable domain DGGITQSPKYLFRKEGQNVTLSCEQNLNHDAMYWYRQDPGQGLRLIYYSQIVNDFQKGDIAEGYSVSREKKESFPLTVTSAQKNPTAFYLCASSIVSGGGTYGYTFGSGTRLTVV.

The chain recombines TRBV6-5 with TRBJ2-1, with a possible D match to TRBD2 (5 bases). V lost 8 bases and J lost 6, with 8 bases in between. The germline V gene encodes CDR1 MNHEY and CDR2 SVGAGI. The CDR3 sequence is 11 residues long. The CDR3 coding sequence is TGTGCCAGCGGGAGCAGCAATGAGCAGTTCTTC. Its protein is CASGSSNEQFF.

DNA of the CDR3: TGTGCCAGCAGTGACCTGCGGGGGGAGGATAGCAATCAGCCCCAGCATTTT. This encodes CASSDLRGEDSNQPQHF. The V and J genes are TRBV25-1 and TRBJ1-5, with a tentative D call TRBD1 (5 bases). Germline V gene sequence: CDR1 MGHDK, CDR2 SYGVNS. The CDR3 has 17 amino acids. V was clipped by 3 bases and J by 0 bases, with 15 bases between them.

The gene calls are TRBV13 and TRBJ2-7; 11 bases fit TRBD2. Germline lookup yields CDR1 PRHDT and CDR2 FYEKMQ (reference sequence). With V trimmed by 3 bases and J by 2 bases, 3 bases remained unmatched. CDR3 length: 15 amino acids. CDR3 bases: TGTGCCAGCAGCTTCGGTAGCGGGGGGGCCTACGAGCAGTACTTC. It is translated as CASSFGSGGAYEQYF.

V gene TRBV5-1 combines with J gene TRBJ1-4, with no clear D. Trimming stripped 0 bases from V and 0 bases from J, with 6 bases between. The germline V gene has CDR1 SGHRS and CDR2 YFSETQ. The CDR3 loop spans 15 amino acids. Here the CDR3 DNA reads TGCGCCAGCAGCTTGGCCCTAACAACTAATGAAAAACTGTTTTTT. Translation gives CASSLALTTNEKLFF. Using reference TRBV5-1 and TRBJ1-4 for the parts outside the CDR3, the full variable domain is KAGVTQTPRYLIKTRGQQVTLSCSPISGHRSVSWYQQTPGQGLQFLFEYFSETQRNKGNFPGRFSGRQFSNSRSEMNVSTLELGDSALYLCASSLALTTNEKLFFGSGTQLSVL.

The rearrangement joins TRBV27 to TRBJ2-1, with D perhaps matching TRBD1 (5 bases). This CDR3 has 15 residues. The germline CDR1 and CDR2 sequences are MNHEY and SMNVEV (reference sequence). V was shortened by 3 bases and J by 9 bases, with 18 bases between the two germline ends. CDR3 sequence (DNA): TGTGCCAGCAGTTTTCAAGGGGCGCCGGTGGGTGAGCAGTTCTTC. Translating it yields CASSFQGAPVGEQFF.

This clone was detected only a few times. J is TRBJ1-5 and V is TRBV2; TRBD1 matches at 7 bases. The V and J ends lost 2 bases and 0 bases, in that order; junction bases with no gene match: 4. From germline, CDR1 is SNHLY and CDR2 FYNNEI. The CDR3 loop spans 16 amino acids. CDR3 protein: CASSELGQYSNQPQHF. Written as DNA, the CDR3 is TGTGCCAGCAGTGAATTGGGACAGTATAGCAATCAGCCCCAGCATTTT.

The V and J genes are TRBV27 and TRBJ1-2; 7 bases map to TRBD1. This CDR3 is built from 13 residues. The germline V gene encodes CDR1 MNHEY and CDR2 SMNVEV (reference sequence). The J segment lost 2 bases and the V segment lost 5 bases, leaving 2 bases of the junction unmatched. The chain's CDR3 is CASSLQGNYGYTF. CDR3 DNA: TGTGCCAGCAGTCTACAGGGGAACTATGGCTACACCTTC.

The V gene is TRBV5-1, the J gene TRBJ1-2; D call uncertain. CDR3 size: 13 residues. Germline values: CDR1 SGHRS, CDR2 YFSETQ. Trimming left V 5 bases short and J 0 bases short, with 8 bases between. CDR3 residues: CASSLEANYGYTF. The CDR3 coding sequence is TGCGCCAGCAGTTTAGAGGCTAACTATGGCTACACCTTC. Full variable domain (missing parts from reference TRBV5-1 and TRBJ1-2): KAGVTQTPRYLIKTRGQQVTLSCSPISGHRSVSWYQQTPGQGLQFLFEYFSETQRNKGNFPGRFSGRQFSNSRSEMNVSTLELGDSALYLCASSLEANYGYTFGSGTRLTVV.

The chain is built from TRBV5-5 and TRBJ2-3, with 9 bases identical to TRBD1. The V gene end was trimmed by 3 bases and the J gene end by 3 bases; junction bases not matched to a gene: 2. The CDR3 consists of 14 residues. Germline V gene lookup returns CDR1 SGHKS and CDR2 YYEKEE (reference sequence). The CDR3 loop is CASSWDRVTDTQYF. The CDR3 DNA sequence: TGTGCCAGCAGCTGGGACAGGGTGACAGATACGCAGTATTTT.

The chain links TRBV9 to TRBJ2-7, with TRBD1 matching over 10 bases. With 4 bases clipped from V and 0 bases from J, the junction kept 4 bases outside the gene matches. Per the germline V gene, CDR1 is SGDLS and CDR2 is YYNGEE. The CDR3 is made up of 15 amino acids. The CDR3 DNA is TGTGCCAGCAGCCTGGGACAGGGGAGCTCCTACGAGCAGTACTTC. It specifies CASSLGQGSSYEQYF.

This chain connects TRBV5-1 to TRBJ2-7, with TRBD1 matching over 11 bases. After removal of 0 bases from V and 3 bases from J, the junction contained 2 bases not matched to a gene. CDR1 is SGHRS and CDR2 is YFSETQ in the germline V gene. CDR3 size: 15 residues. The CDR3 region is CASSLAGTGGYEQYF. DNA for the CDR3: TGCGCCAGCAGCTTGGCCGGGACAGGGGGCTACGAGCAGTACTTC.

The V and J genes are TRBV27 and TRBJ2-6; D gene ambiguous. Germline loops: CDR1 MNHEY, CDR2 SMNVEV (reference sequence). The CDR3 loop spans 15 amino acids. V was shortened by 1 base and J by 2 bases, with 6 bases between the two germline ends. CDR3: CASSLLGTGANVLTF. The CDR3 bases are TGTGCCAGCAGTTTATTAGGGACTGGGGCCAACGTCCTGACTTTC.

The rearrangement uses TRBV28 and TRBJ1-4; perhaps TRBD1 as D (5 bases). The V gene's germline CDR1 is MDHEN and CDR2 SYDVKM. The CDR3 totals 14 residues. Trimming cost V 2 bases and J 7 bases, with 11 bases left between them. The CDR3 sequence is CASSLEGLGEKLFF. Written as DNA, the CDR3 is TGTGCCAGCAGTTTAGAGGGGCTGGGTGAAAAACTGTTTTTT.

This chain uses TRBV5-5 with TRBJ1-2, with D hard to call. The V gene's germline CDR1 is SGHKS and CDR2 YYEKEE (reference sequence). The CDR3 loop spans 17 amino acids. V gave up 1 base and J gave up 7 bases, with 23 bases separating them. CDR3 nucleotide sequence: TGTGCCAGCAGCTTGACGCCCGGCGGGGTTGTTTCTAGTGGCTACACCTTC. This encodes CASSLTPGGVVSSGYTF. The full variable domain, with the rest looked up from reference TRBV5-5 and TRBJ1-2, is DAGVTQSPTHLIKTRGQQVTLRCSPISGHKSVSWYQQVLGQGPQFIFQYYEKEERGRGNFPDRFSARQFPNYSSELNVNALLLGDSALYLCASSLTPGGVVSSGYTFGSGTRLTVV.

The CDR3 DNA follows: TGTGCCTGGAGTGTACAGGGCGAGCAGTACTTC. Translated, it gives CAWSVQGEQYF. The V call is TRBV30, the J call TRBJ2-7; D might be TRBD1 (6 bases). The CDR3 is made up of 11 amino acids. Trimming cost V 0 bases and J 6 bases, with 6 bases left between them. In germline, CDR1 is GTSNPN, CDR2 SVGIG (reference sequence).

V and J are TRBV29-1 and TRBJ2-5; 12 positions match TRBD2. The V gene's germline CDR1 is SQVTM and CDR2 ANQGSEA. V lost 4 bases, J lost 7 bases, and 7 bases stayed unmatched. The CDR3 extends over 14 amino acids. The CDR3 protein is CSVGASGGAVTQYF. The CDR3 DNA reads TGCAGCGTTGGAGCTAGCGGGGGGGCGGTGACCCAGTACTTC.

V gene TRBV5-5 combines with J gene TRBJ2-7; D ambiguous. Trimming took 1 base from V and 3 from J, leaving 8 bases between them. The CDR3 is made up of 13 amino acids. Germline CDR1 and CDR2: SGHKS and YYEKEE (reference sequence). As DNA, the CDR3 is TGTGCCAGCAGCTTGAGCGCAGTCTACGAGCAGTACTTC. Its translation is CASSLSAVYEQYF. The full variable domain, with the rest looked up from reference TRBV5-5 and TRBJ2-7, is DAGVTQSPTHLIKTRGQQVTLRCSPISGHKSVSWYQQVLGQGPQFIFQYYEKEERGRGNFPDRFSARQFPNYSSELNVNALLLGDSALYLCASSLSAVYEQYFGPGTRLTVT.

V usage is TRBV11-2 and J usage is TRBJ1-2, with a possible D match to TRBD1 (5 bases). The germline CDR1 and CDR2 sequences are SGHAT and FQNNGV. This CDR3 has 13 amino acids. The V end lost 8 bases, the J end lost 2 bases, and 12 bases lay between the germline ends. CDR3 bases: TGTGCCAGCTCCCAGGGACCAAACTATGGCTACACCTTC. This translates into CASSQGPNYGYTF.

DNA of the CDR3: TGTGCCAGCAGTATACTTACAGGGGGAGACGCTGAAGCTTTCTTT. This translates into CASSILTGGDAEAFF. V gene TRBV6-1 combines with J gene TRBJ1-1, with 8 bases identical to TRBD1. With 5 bases clipped from V and 6 bases from J, the junction kept 11 bases outside the gene matches. CDR1 and CDR2 from the germline V gene are MNHNS and SASEGT. The CDR3 consists of 15 residues.

This chain links TRBV4-1 with TRBJ2-7; TRBD2 matches 9 bases. V trimming: 3 bases; J trimming: 0 bases; junction bases outside the gene matches: 6. The CDR3 covers 16 residues. Germline V gene sequence: CDR1 MGHRA, CDR2 YSYEKL. This chain's CDR3 is CASSQISGGSSYEQYF. For the CDR3, the DNA is TGCGCCAGCAGCCAGATTAGCGGGGGAAGCTCCTACGAGCAGTACTTC.

Only a few counts were recorded for this clone. The gene calls are TRBV2 and TRBJ2-7; 9 nucleotides agree with TRBD2. The junction had 7 bases not matched to a gene; V was cut back by 1 base and J by 3 bases. This CDR3 is 16 amino acids long. Germline V lookup: CDR1 SNHLY, CDR2 FYNNEI. The CDR3: CASSEGGLAGIYEQYF. The CDR3 DNA sequence: TGTGCCAGCAGTGAAGGGGGTCTAGCGGGGATCTACGAGCAGTACTTC.

This rearrangement joins TRBV6-6 to TRBJ1-2; a possible D gene is TRBD1 (6 bases). Germline V gene data show CDR1 as MNHNY and CDR2 as SVGAGI (reference sequence). V was shortened by 5 bases and J by 2 bases, with 9 bases between the two germline ends. The CDR3 is made up of 13 amino acids. CDR3 DNA sequence: TGTGCCAGCAGTGATCAGGGGAACTATGGCTACACCTTC. Its translation: CASSDQGNYGYTF.